The rows below give T cell receptor beta chains drawn from one sample of a study of cytomegalovirus exposure and HLA in healthy donors. Data came from immunoSEQ multiplex PCR; TCRdb stores just in-frame clones and leaves some out. The data hold approximately 160,000 clones, with about three quarters observed a single time. The material sequenced was PBMCs. The receptors originated from a female donor in good health and CMV-seronegative. The CDR3 runs from the conserved cysteine through the conserved F or W. D genes are given only for firm matches. Clone size, where shown, is once, few, many, or a class for clones that have expanded.

CASSQGQLAARQETQYF,TGTGCCAGCAGCCAAGGTCAACTAGCGGCGAGGCAAGAGACCCAGTACTTC,NA,TRBV4-2,TRBD2,TRBJ2-5
CASSNSGNPWETQYF,TGCGCCAGCAGCAATAGCGGGAACCCGTGGGAGACCCAGTACTTC,NA,TRBV4-1,TRBD2,TRBJ2-5
CASRLALWDKMPEGNQPQHF,TGTGCAAGTCGCTTAGCGTTGTGGGACAAGATGCCCGAAGGCAATCAGCCCCAGCATTTT,NA,TRBV12-2,NA,TRBJ1-5
CATRAGQGLYEQYF,TGTGCCACCCGTGCGGGACAGGGACTTTACGAGCAGTACTTC,NA,TRBV10-3,TRBD1,TRBJ2-7
CASSRSLRVYEQYF,TGTGCCAGCTCGAGGAGCTTACGAGTCTACGAGCAGTACTTC,NA,TRBV27,NA,TRBJ2-7
CASRAQGTGELFF,TGTGCCAGTAGAGCACAGGGAACCGGGGAGCTGTTTTTT,NA,TRBV19,NA,TRBJ2-2
CALGTGGDNYGYTF,TGTGCCCTCGGGACAGGGGGAGATAACTATGGCTACACCTTC,NA,TRBV30,TRBD1,TRBJ1-2
CASSPREDEAFF,TGTGCCAGCTCACCACGGGAGGATGAAGCTTTCTTT,NA,TRBV18,NA,TRBJ1-1
CATSPHLAGVGDNEQFF,TGTGCCACCAGCCCTCACTTAGCGGGAGTTGGGGACAATGAGCAGTTCTTC,NA,TRBV15,TRBD2,TRBJ2-1
CASSFGGAGANGLTF,TGTGCCAGCAGCTTTGGGGGGGCTGGGGCCAACGGCCTGACTTTC,NA,TRBV5-4,NA,TRBJ2-6
CAGSQMTVMNTEAFF,TGTGCCGGCAGCCAAATGACAGTAATGAACACTGAAGCTTTCTTT,NA,TRBV7-9,NA,TRBJ1-1
CAVPPRTGTTGELFF,TGTGCCGTACCCCCGCGGACAGGGACCACCGGGGAGCTGTTTTTT,NA,TRBV28,TRBD1,TRBJ2-2
CASSVPGPGLAGDEQFF,TGTGCCAGCAGCGTGCCGGGACCCGGACTAGCGGGAGATGAGCAGTTCTTC,NA,TRBV4-2,TRBD2,TRBJ2-1
CASSLGQGANGYTF,TGTGCCAGCAGCTTAGGACAGGGGGCCAATGGCTACACCTTC,NA,TRBV7-9,TRBD1,TRBJ1-2
CASSPRASSNYGYTF,TGTGCCAGCTCACCACGAGCCTCTTCTAACTATGGCTACACCTTC,NA,TRBV18,NA,TRBJ1-2
CASSPGTGIGEQYF,TGTGCCAGCAGCCCCGGGACAGGGATCGGCGAGCAGTACTTC,few,TRBV5-6,TRBD1,TRBJ2-7
CASSQGTGKIYNEQFF,TGTGCCAGCAGCCAAGGGACAGGGAAAATCTACAATGAGCAGTTCTTC,NA,TRBV11-2,TRBD1,TRBJ2-1
CASREGNYGYTF,TGTGCCAGCAGGGAGGGGAACTATGGCTACACCTTC,few,TRBV27,NA,TRBJ1-2
CASSLADTPQGKLFF,TGTGCCAGCAGCTTAGCGGACACGCCCCAAGGAAAACTGTTTTTT,NA,TRBV7-9,NA,TRBJ1-4
CASSFGGTSYEQYF,TGTGCCAGCAGTTTTGGTGGCACCTCCTACGAGCAGTACTTC,few,TRBV28,NA,TRBJ2-7
CASSGIWGHNEQFF,TGCGCCAGTTCGGGAATCTGGGGGCACAATGAGCAGTTCTTC,NA,TRBV10-2,NA,TRBJ2-1
CASSFPGLAGRGEQFF,TGTGCCAGCAGTTTTCCGGGACTAGCGGGAAGGGGTGAGCAGTTCTTC,few,TRBV27,TRBD2,TRBJ2-1
CASSHRLAGGPSNTGELFF,TGCGCCAGCAGCCACCGACTAGCGGGGGGCCCTTCGAACACCGGGGAGCTGTTTTTT,NA,TRBV4-3,TRBD2,TRBJ2-2
CASSDSPTSDIHEQYF,TGTGCCAGCAGTGACTCCCCGACTAGCGATATACACGAGCAGTACTTC,NA,TRBV6-4,TRBD2,TRBJ2-7
CASSLAGVGGGSNEQFF,TGCGCCAGCAGCTTGGCCGGGGTCGGGGGGGGGAGCAATGAGCAGTTCTTC,NA,TRBV5-1,TRBD2,TRBJ2-1
CASSFFMQPQHF,TGTGCCAGCAGTTTCTTTATGCAGCCCCAGCATTTT,NA,TRBV28,NA,TRBJ1-5
CASSLGHSRNQPQHF,TGTGCCAGCAGCTTAGGTCACTCGAGGAATCAGCCCCAGCATTTT,NA,TRBV7-8,NA,TRBJ1-5
CASSYDTWKYGYTF,TGTGCCAGCAGTTACGACACCTGGAAGTATGGCTACACCTTC,NA,TRBV6-5,NA,TRBJ1-2
CASSQDYQRNTGELFF,TGCGCCAGCAGCCAAGATTACCAGCGGAACACCGGGGAGCTGTTTTTT,NA,TRBV4-3,NA,TRBJ2-2
CASRAGILEVNEQFF,TGTGCCAGTAGGGCAGGGATATTAGAGGTGAATGAGCAGTTCTTC,NA,TRBV19,NA,TRBJ2-1
CASSEGGRDDQPQHF,TGTGCCAGCAGTGAAGGAGGGAGGGATGATCAGCCCCAGCATTTT,NA,TRBV2,NA,TRBJ1-5
CASSQRGGAAGASYEQYF,TGTGCCAGCAGCCAACGGGGGGGTGCAGCGGGGGCATCCTACGAGCAGTACTTC,NA,TRBV4-2,TRBD2,TRBJ2-7
CASSLKTGYGANVLTF,TGTGCCAGCAGCTTAAAGACAGGGTACGGGGCCAACGTCCTGACTTTC,NA,TRBV7-9,TRBD1,TRBJ2-6
CASSQGLPRETQYF,TGTGCCAGCAGCCAGGGGCTTCCAAGGGAGACCCAGTACTTC,NA,TRBV5-5,NA,TRBJ2-5
CAIKLGTEETQYF,TGTGCCATCAAGCTAGGGACTGAAGAGACCCAGTACTTC,NA,TRBV10-3,NA,TRBJ2-5
CASSYDRGLYEQYF,TGTGCCAGCAGTTACGACAGGGGGCTCTACGAGCAGTACTTC,NA,TRBV6-5,TRBD1,TRBJ2-7